The 15 T cell receptor beta chains below were found in one sample sequenced in a study of Graves' ophthalmopathy and Graves' hyperthyroidism (dated by TCRdb to about 2018). Data came from an Illumina HiSeq 2000. For repertoire sequencing, TCR beta CDR3 regions were amplified from RNA transcripts. HTBI primers and the Qiagen OneStep RT-PCR kit were used in a first-round RT-PCR, which was followed by a second-round multiplex PCR, size selection and purification. In-frame beta chains were kept once TCRdb had trimmed the public reads at Q25 with fastp and called clones with MiXCR. Each CDR3 protein gets just one entry, which takes the most common genes and DNA from the rows behind it. This sample has roughly 480,000 distinct CDR3 sequences in its table, and 13% to 15% of those were observed once. The ten largest clones take up roughly 9.8% of the sample. Sequenced input: blood. These receptors were taken from a woman younger than 45 with Graves' ophthalmopathy. Donor details come from another sample of the same person, matched by shared clones.

This clonotype was seen just once. This may stem from a read error, because a much larger clone lies one nucleotide away. Because the CDR3 is missing its conserved closing phenylalanine or tryptophan, this is likely a read error. V is TRBV7-8 and J is TRBJ2-3; 12 bases are shared with TRBD2. This CDR3 comprises 15 residues. Germline V gene lookup returns CDR1 SGHVS and CDR2 FQNEAQ. The V and J ends lost 6 bases and 5 bases, in that order; junction bases with no gene match: 6. The CDR3 spells CASSSSGGAGDTQYL. CDR3 DNA sequence: TGTGCCAGCAGTTCTAGCGGGGGGGCTGGAGATACGCAGTATTTG.

This clonotype was found many times. The chain combines TRBV12-3 or TRBV12-4 with TRBJ1-2; 10 bases are shared with TRBD1. The CDR3 length is 13 residues. Germline trimming cut 6 bases from V and 5 bases from J; bases unmatched to any gene: 3. The CDR3 spells CASSPGQGYGYTF. DNA for the CDR3: TGTGCCAGCAGCCCGGGACAGGGGTATGGCTACACCTTC.

Points on this clonotype: Just one base apart from a much larger clone, this may be a read error. J is TRBJ1-2 and V is TRBV12-3 or TRBV12-4, with a tentative D call TRBD1 (6 bases). The CDR3 covers 15 residues. CDR3 coding DNA: TGTGCCAGCAGTTTACGCAGGGGAGTAAACTATGGCTACAGCTTC. This sequence encodes CASSLRRGVNYGYSF.

This clonotype was seen ten or more times. The chain recombines TRBV2 with TRBJ2-7; no clear D gene. The CDR3 is made up of 12 amino acids. Germline-derived CDR1 and CDR2 are SNHLY and FYNNEI. V shed 9 bases and J shed 6 bases, with 15 bases lying between them. The DNA of the CDR3 is TGTGCCAGTACCTCCTGGGCTGGCGAGCAGTACTTC. Protein: CASTSWAGEQYF.

This clonotype was seen repeatedly, ten times or more. The gene calls are TRBV12-3 or TRBV12-4 and TRBJ2-5, with 7 bases aligning to TRBD1. The CDR3 sequence is 17 residues long. Trimming took 4 bases from V and 2 from J; bases not matched to a gene: 13. CDR3 sequence: CASSSRSDRVHQETQYF. CDR3 bases: TGTGCCAGCAGTTCCCGGTCTGACAGGGTCCATCAAGAGACCCAGTACTTC.

This clonotype was observed a handful of times. The chain employs TRBV30 and TRBJ1-2; tentatively, D is TRBD1 (5 bases). CDR1 and CDR2 (germline): GTSNPN, SVGIG (reference sequence). The CDR3 runs to 14 residues. V lost 3 bases, J lost 2 bases, and 13 bases lay in between. The CDR3 sequence is CAWSRGTSNYGYTF. The CDR3 DNA sequence: TGTGCCTGGAGCCGAGGGACGTCGAACTATGGCTACACCTTC.

This clonotype was picked up many times. The gene calls are TRBV19 and TRBJ2-2, with 7 bases lining up with TRBD1. The germline CDR1 and CDR2 sequences are LNHDA and SQIVND (reference sequence). This CDR3 contains 14 residues. V lost 8 bases, J lost 1 base, and 4 bases stayed unmatched. The CDR3 spells CASDRELNTGELFF. Here the CDR3 DNA reads TGTGCCAGTGACAGGGAACTGAACACCGGGGAGCTGTTTTTT.

This clonotype was picked up many times. The rearrangement uses TRBV30 and TRBJ1-2; 12 nucleotides agree with TRBD1. CDR1 is GTSNPN and CDR2 is SVGIG in the germline V gene (reference sequence). This CDR3 is 17 amino acids long. The V segment lost 0 bases and the J segment 5 bases; nucleotides outside the gene matches: 10. In nucleotides, the CDR3 is TGTGCCTGGAGTGTCCCGGGACAGGGGGCAGGTCCATATGGCTACACCTTC. As protein: CAWSVPGQGAGPYGYTF.

Only a few counts were recorded for this clonotype. The chain has TRBV6-5 and TRBJ1-1; no clear D. V was trimmed by 2 bases and J by 7 bases, leaving 8 bases between them. This CDR3 region has 12 residues. The V gene's germline CDR1 is MNHEY and CDR2 SVGAGI. The DNA of the CDR3 is TGTGCCAGCAGTTACAGGGTGGTTGAAGCTTTCTTT. This codes for CASSYRVVEAFF.

In its sample, this clonotype was seen many times. The chain couples TRBV6-5 to TRBJ1-6; D is unresolved. Germline-derived CDR1 and CDR2 are MNHEY and SVGAGI. Trimming pared 2 bases from V and 9 bases from J, leaving 14 bases between. The CDR3 loop spans 15 amino acids. The CDR3, as DNA: TGTGCCAGCAGTTACGGCACTGATGTACCTTCACCCCTCCACTTT. It translates to CASSYGTDVPSPLHF.

This clonotype was counted only a few times. CDR3 loop: CASSYSAQTGELFF. In nucleotides, the CDR3 is TGTGCCAGCAGTTACTCAGCCCAGACCGGGGAGCTGTTTTTT. V is TRBV6-5 and J is TRBJ2-2; no definite D call. Germline V gene data show CDR1 as MNHEY and CDR2 as SVGAGI. The CDR3 is made up of 14 amino acids. The V end lost 0 bases, the J end lost 5 bases, and 7 bases lay between the germline ends.

In this sample, this clonotype turned up many times. This chain joins TRBV3-1 and TRBJ1-5; the D is unclear. Trimming took 5 bases from V and 1 from J, leaving 12 bases between them. The germline V gene encodes CDR1 LGHDT and CDR2 YNNKEL (reference sequence). This CDR3 spans 15 amino acids. Here the CDR3 DNA reads TGTGCCAGCAGCGCGGACGTTGGCAGCAATCAGCCCCAGCATTTT. It is translated as CASSADVGSNQPQHF.

This clonotype was seen ten or more times. The chain uses TRBV7-8 and TRBJ1-2; tentative D call: TRBD1 (6 bases). Germline V gene sequence: CDR1 SGHVS, CDR2 FQNEAQ. Deletions cut 5 bases from V and 8 bases from J, with 21 bases between. This CDR3 comprises 15 residues. Here the CDR3 reads CASSPGGPRPGGYTF. Here the CDR3 DNA reads TGTGCCAGCAGCCCCGGGGGGCCTCGCCCGGGGGGCTACACCTTC. The complete variable domain, with remaining parts taken from reference TRBV7-8 and TRBJ1-2, reads GAGVSQSPRYKVAKRGQDVALRCDPISGHVSLFWYQQALGQGPEFLTYFQNEAQLDKSGLPSDRFFAERPEGSVSTLKIQRTQQEDSAVYLCASSPGGPRPGGYTFGSGTRLTVV.

This clonotype was seen only once. The chain joins TRBV20-1 to TRBJ2-2; TRBD1 agrees at 7 bases. The CDR3 extends over 14 amino acids. Germline V gene sequence: CDR1 DFQATT, CDR2 SNEGSKA (reference sequence). V shed 3 bases, J shed 3 bases, and the junction held 4 bases outside the gene matches. The DNA for the CDR3 is TGCAGTGCTAGCCAGGGGGTCGACACCGGGGAGCTGTTTTTT. This encodes CSASQGVDTGELFF.

This clonotype was counted ten times or more. The CDR3 DNA follows: TGTGCCACCAGCAGAGAACGGCAGGCCACCTATGGCTACACCTTC. Translated, it gives CATSRERQATYGYTF. The chain is built from TRBV15 and TRBJ1-2; the D is unclear. The CDR3 consists of 15 residues. Trimming removed 0 bases from V and 4 bases from J, with 12 bases in between. Germline values: CDR1 LNHNV, CDR2 YYDKDF (reference sequence).